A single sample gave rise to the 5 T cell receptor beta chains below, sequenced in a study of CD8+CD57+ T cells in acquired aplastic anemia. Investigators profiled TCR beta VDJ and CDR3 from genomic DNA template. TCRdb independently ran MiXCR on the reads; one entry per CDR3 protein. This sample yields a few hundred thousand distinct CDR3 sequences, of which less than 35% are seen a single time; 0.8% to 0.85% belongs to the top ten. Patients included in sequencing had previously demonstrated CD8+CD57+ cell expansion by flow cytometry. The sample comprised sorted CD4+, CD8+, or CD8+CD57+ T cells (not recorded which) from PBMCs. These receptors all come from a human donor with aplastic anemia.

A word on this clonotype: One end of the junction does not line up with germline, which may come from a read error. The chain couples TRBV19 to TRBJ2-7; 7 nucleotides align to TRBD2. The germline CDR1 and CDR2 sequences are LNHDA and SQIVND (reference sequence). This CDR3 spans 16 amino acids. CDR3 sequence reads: CASSPGRGVAGYKQYF. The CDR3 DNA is TGTGCCAGTAGTCCCGGTCGGGGGGTAGCGGGCTACAAGCAGTACTTC. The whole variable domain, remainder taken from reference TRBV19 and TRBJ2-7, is DGGITQSPKYLFRKEGQNVTLSCEQNLNHDAMYWYRQDPGQGLRLIYYSQIVNDFQKGDIAEGYSVSREKKESFPLTVTSAQKNPTAFYLCASSPGRGVAGYKQYFGPGTRLTVT.

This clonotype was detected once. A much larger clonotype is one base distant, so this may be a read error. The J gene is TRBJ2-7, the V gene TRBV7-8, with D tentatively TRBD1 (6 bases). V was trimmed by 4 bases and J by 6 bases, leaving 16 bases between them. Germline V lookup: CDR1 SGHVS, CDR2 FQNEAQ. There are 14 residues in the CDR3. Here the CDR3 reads CASSWDLDRLEQYF. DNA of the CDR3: TGTGCCAGCAGCTGGGATTTAGACAGGCTCGAGCAGTACTTC.

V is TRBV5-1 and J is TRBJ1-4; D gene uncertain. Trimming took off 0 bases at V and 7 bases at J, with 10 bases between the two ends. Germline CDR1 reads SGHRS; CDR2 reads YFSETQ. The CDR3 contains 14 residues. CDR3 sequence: CASSLDPGREKLFF. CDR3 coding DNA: TGCGCCAGCAGCTTGGACCCAGGACGTGAAAAACTGTTTTTT. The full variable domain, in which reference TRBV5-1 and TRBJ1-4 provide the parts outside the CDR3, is KAGVTQTPRYLIKTRGQQVTLSCSPISGHRSVSWYQQTPGQGLQFLFEYFSETQRNKGNFPGRFSGRQFSNSRSEMNVSTLELGDSALYLCASSLDPGREKLFFGSGTQLSVL.

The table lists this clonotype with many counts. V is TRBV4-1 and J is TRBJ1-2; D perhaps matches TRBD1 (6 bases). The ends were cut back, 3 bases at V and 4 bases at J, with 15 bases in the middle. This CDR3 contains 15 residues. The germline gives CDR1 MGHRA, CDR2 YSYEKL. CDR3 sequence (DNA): TGCGCCAGCAGCCAGGACAGCGCTCCAATCTATGGCTACACCTTC. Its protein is CASSQDSAPIYGYTF.

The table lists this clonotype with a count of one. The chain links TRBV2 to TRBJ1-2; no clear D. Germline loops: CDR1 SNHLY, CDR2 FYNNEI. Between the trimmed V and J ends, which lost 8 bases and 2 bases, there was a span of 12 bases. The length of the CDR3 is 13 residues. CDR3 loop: CASGPGGNYGYTF. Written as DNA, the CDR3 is TGTGCCAGCGGCCCGGGCGGCAACTATGGCTACACCTTC.